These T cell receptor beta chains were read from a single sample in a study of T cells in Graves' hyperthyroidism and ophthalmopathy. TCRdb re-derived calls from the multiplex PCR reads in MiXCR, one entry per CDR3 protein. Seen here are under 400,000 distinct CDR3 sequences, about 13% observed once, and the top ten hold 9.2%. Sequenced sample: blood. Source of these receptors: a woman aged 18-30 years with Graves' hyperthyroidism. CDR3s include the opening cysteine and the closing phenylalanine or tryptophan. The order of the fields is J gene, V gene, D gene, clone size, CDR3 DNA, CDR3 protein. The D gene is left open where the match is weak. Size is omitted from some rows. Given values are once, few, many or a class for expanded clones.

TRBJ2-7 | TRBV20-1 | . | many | TGCAGTGCCGCAACCGGGACCGACTACGAGCAGTACTTC | CSAATGTDYEQYF
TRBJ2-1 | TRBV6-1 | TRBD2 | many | TGTGCCAGCAGTTCCCGAAGTAGCGGGAGTCGAGAGCAGTTCTTC | CASSSRSSGSREQFF
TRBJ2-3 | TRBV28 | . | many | TGTGCCAGCAGTTTAGTGGGGCCCACAGATACGCAGTATTTT | CASSLVGPTDTQYF
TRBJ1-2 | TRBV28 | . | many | TGTGCCAGCAGTGGACTCTTCTATGGCTACACCTTC | CASSGLFYGYTF
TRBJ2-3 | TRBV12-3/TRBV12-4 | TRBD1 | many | TGTGCCAGCAGTTTCAGGACAGGGGATGCAGATACGCAGTATTTT | CASSFRTGDADTQYF
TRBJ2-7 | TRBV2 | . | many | TGTGCCGGGTGCGGGGGGCGGGACAGGACATACGAGCAGTACTTC | CAGCGGRDRTYEQYF
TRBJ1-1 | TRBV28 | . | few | TGTGCCAGCAGTCCCGCTCGGCTGTTGACTGAAGCTTTCTTT | CASSPARLLTEAFF
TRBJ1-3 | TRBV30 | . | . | TGTGCCTGGAGGGGCTTATTCTCTGGAAACACCATATATTTT | CAWRGLFSGNTIYF
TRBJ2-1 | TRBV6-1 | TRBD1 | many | TGTGCCAGCAGTGAAGTGGGACAGGGAACCGGGTACAATGAGCAGTTCTTC | CASSEVGQGTGYNEQFF
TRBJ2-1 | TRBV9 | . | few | TGTGCCAGCAGCGTTGGGACCCGCAATGAGCAGTTCTTC | CASSVGTRNEQFF
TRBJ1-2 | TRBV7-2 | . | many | TGTGCCAGCAGCTCCGGACAGACGACCCTCTTCTATGGCTACACCTTC | CASSSGQTTLFYGYTF
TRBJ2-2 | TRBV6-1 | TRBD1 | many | TGTGCCAGCAGGAGGACAGGGAACACCGGGGAGCTGTTTTTT | CASRRTGNTGELFF
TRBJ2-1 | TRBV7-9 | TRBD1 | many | TGTGCCAGCAGCTTCGGACAGGGGGTGTTCGGGCAGTTCTTC | CASSFGQGVFGQFF
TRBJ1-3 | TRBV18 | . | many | TGTGCCAGCTCACCAGACACTTCCTCTGGAAACACCATATATTTT | CASSPDTSSGNTIYF
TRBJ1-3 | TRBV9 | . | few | TGTGCCAGCAGCGTAACCTACAGGAGCTCTGGAAACACCATATATTTT | CASSVTYRSSGNTIYF
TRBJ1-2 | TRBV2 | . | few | TGTGCCAGCAGTGATGGGGGCTTGAGGGGTGGCTACACCTTC | CASSDGGLRGGYTF
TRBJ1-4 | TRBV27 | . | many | TGTGCCAGCCTATCCAGGGTGGGTGAAAAACTGTTTTTT | CASLSRVGEKLFF
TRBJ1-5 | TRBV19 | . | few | TGTGCCAGTAGTAGGGGCCTAACCCGCAATCAGCCCCAGCATTTT | CASSRGLTRNQPQHF
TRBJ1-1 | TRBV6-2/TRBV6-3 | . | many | TGTGCCAGCAGTTACGAACAGGGAGGGAACACTGAAGCTTTCTTT | CASSYEQGGNTEAFF
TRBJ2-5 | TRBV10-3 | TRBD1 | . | TGTGCCATCAGTGAGGGACAGGGGGCAGAGACCCAGTACTTC | CAISEGQGAETQYF
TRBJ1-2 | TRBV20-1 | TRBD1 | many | TGCAGTGCTTCGAACTCGGACAGGGTTGAGTATGGCTACACCTTC | CSASNSDRVEYGYTF
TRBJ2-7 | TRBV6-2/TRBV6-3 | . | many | TGTGCCAGCACCAAGGCAGGGCGCTCCTACGAGCAGTACTTC | CASTKAGRSYEQYF
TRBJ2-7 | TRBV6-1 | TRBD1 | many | TGTGCCAGCAGTGCCGGGACAGGGCGGTACGAGCAGTACTTC | CASSAGTGRYEQYF
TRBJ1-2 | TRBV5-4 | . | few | TGTGCCAGCAGCTTAGGGGGAGTCCTGCAGGCCTATGGCTACACCTTC | CASSLGGVLQAYGYTF
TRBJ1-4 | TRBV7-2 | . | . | TGTGCCAGCAGCTTAGTAGGGAGGGGCTTGAAGGAAAAACTGTTTTTT | CASSLVGRGLKEKLFF
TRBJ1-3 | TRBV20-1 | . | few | TGCAGTGCTACTACAAACTCTGGAAACACCATATATTTT | CSATTNSGNTIYF
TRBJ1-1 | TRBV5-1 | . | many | TGCGCCAGCAGCCCGTTAAGATTTGGGGAGCGGGACACTGAAGCTTTCTTT | CASSPLRFGERDTEAFF
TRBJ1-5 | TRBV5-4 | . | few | TGTGCCAGCAGCCTGGAGGGGACCTTGGAGCCCCAGCATTTT | CASSLEGTLEPQHF
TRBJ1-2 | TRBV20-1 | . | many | TGCAGTGCTAGAGATCAGAACACCGATGGCTACACCTTC | CSARDQNTDGYTF
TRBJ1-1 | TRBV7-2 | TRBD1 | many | TGTGCCAGCAGCCCCGACAGGGGCCAGTACACTGAAGCTTTCTTT | CASSPDRGQYTEAFF
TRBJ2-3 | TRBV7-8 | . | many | TGTGCCAGCGGGTGGGGAAGGGATACGCAGTATTTT | CASGWGRDTQYF
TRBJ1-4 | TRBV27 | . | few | TGTGCCAGCAGTTTGTTTCGTAGGAGGGGACTTCGGCAAGAGGCTAATGAAAAACTGTTTTTT | CASSLFRRRGLRQEANEKLFF
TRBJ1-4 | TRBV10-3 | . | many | TGTGCCATCAGCGACCCACTAGGGTCAACTAATGAAAAACTGTTTTTT | CAISDPLGSTNEKLFF
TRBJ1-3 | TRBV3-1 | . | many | TGTGCCAGCAGCGGACGGGGCTCTGGAAACACCATATATTTT | CASSGRGSGNTIYF
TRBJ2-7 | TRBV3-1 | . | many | TGTGCCAGCAGCCAACGAAGCCTACAGGAGCAGTACTTC | CASSQRSLQEQYF
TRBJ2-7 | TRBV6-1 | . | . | TGTGCCAGCAAGACCCTATTTTCGGTCTCCGAGCAGTACTTC | CASKTLFSVSEQYF
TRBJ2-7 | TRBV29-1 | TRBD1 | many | TGCAGCGCAACAGGGGGTTCCAAGGAGCAGTACTTC | CSATGGSKEQYF
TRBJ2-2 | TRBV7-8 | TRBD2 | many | TGTGCCAGCAGCTTAGATAGCGGGAGTGGTACCGGGGAGCTGTTTTTT | CASSLDSGSGTGELFF
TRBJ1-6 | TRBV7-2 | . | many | TGTGCCAGCAGCGCAAGGGTTATGGGGTATAATTCACCCCTCCACTTT | CASSARVMGYNSPLHF
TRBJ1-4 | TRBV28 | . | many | TGTGCCAGCAGTTCTATAGGGGAAAAACTGTTTTTT | CASSSIGEKLFF
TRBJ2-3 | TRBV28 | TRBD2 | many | TGTGCCAGCAGTTTGGGGTTAGGACTAGCGGGAGGTATTGGCACAGATACGCAGTATTTT | CASSLGLGLAGGIGTDTQYF
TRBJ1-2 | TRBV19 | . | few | TGTGCCAGTAAAAGGGACGGCAGATATGGCTACACCTTC | CASKRDGRYGYTF
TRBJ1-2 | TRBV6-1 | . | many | TGTGCCAGCGCAGAATACGGCAGTCTATATGGCTACACCTTC | CASAEYGSLYGYTF
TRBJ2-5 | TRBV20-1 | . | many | TGCAGTGCTTCCGCGGAGACCCAGTACTTC | CSASAETQYF
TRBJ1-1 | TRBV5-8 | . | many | TGTGCCAGCGGTTTGGGATACACTGAAGCTTTCTTT | CASGLGYTEAFF
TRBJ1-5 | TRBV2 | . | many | TGTGCCAGCAGTGTAGGGGATCAGCCCCAGCATTTT | CASSVGDQPQHF
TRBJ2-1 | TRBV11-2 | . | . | TGTGCCAGCAGTCAAGGTTCACCCTCCTACAATGAGCAGTTCTTC | CASSQGSPSYNEQFF
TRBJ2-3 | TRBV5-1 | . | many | TGCGCCAGCAGCTTGGCGCGAACGGAAGATACGCAGTATTTT | CASSLARTEDTQYF
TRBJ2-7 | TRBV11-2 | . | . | TGTGCCAGCAGCTCTTGGAGTCTCAGTACCCCCTACGAGCAGTACTTC | CASSSWSLSTPYEQYF
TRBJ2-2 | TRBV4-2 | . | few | TGTGCCAGCAGCACCCACCAAAGAACCGGGGAGCTGTTTTTT | CASSTHQRTGELFF
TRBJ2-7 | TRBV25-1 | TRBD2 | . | TGTGCCAGCACCCCGGGGGGAACCTACGAGCAGTACTTC | CASTPGGTYEQYF
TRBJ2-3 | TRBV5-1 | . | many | TGCGCCAGCAGCTTGGGAGGTCTAGCCCGAGGCAATACGCAGTATTTT | CASSLGGLARGNTQYF
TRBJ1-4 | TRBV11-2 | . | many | TGTGCCAGCAGCTTAGGTACCAAAACGGAGGGCATTCGGGAAAAACTGTTTTTT | CASSLGTKTEGIREKLFF
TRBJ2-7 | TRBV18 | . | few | TGTGCCAGCTCAACAACTCAGGGTTACGAGCAGTACTTC | CASSTTQGYEQYF
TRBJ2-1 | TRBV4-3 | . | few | TGCGCCAGCAGCCGAACACAAAGCTCCTACAATGAGCAGTTCTTC | CASSRTQSSYNEQFF
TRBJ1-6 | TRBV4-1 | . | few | TGCGCCAGCAGCCCTAGGGGTTGGTCCTATAATTCACCCCTCCACTTT | CASSPRGWSYNSPLHF
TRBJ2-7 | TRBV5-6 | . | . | TGTGCCAGCAGCTCCGGCGTAAGGGTCGAGCAGTACTTC | CASSSGVRVEQYF